This T cell receptor (beta chain) was sequenced for a study of shared clonotypes between healthy human individuals. On the study more broadly: Three CD4 naive, three CD4 memory, two CD8 naive and one CD8 memory plate were used per donor.

Study outcomes and limitations: Among donors, the sharing of clonotypes was expected to be influenced by sequencing depth.

CDR3 length: 16 amino acids. Trimming took off 6 bases at V and 9 bases at J, with 24 bases between the two ends. Per the germline V gene, CDR1 is PRHDT and CDR2 is FYEKMQ (reference sequence). TCRdb keeps only in-frame clones here, not all; method: immunoSEQ multiplex PCR. The sample shows around 1.9 million clones, more than 85% of them seen only once. As to this clone: The antigen is unknown.

Positive CCR7 selection of CD45RO-negative cells yielded the naive CD8 cells, and terminally differentiated effector memory CD45RA+ cells were excluded. This receptor was identified in a man aged 18 to 30 in good health. Some clones in this sample may be carry-over from other donors' samples. Sequenced material: naive CD8+ T cells from PBMCs. The gene calls are TRBV13 and TRBJ2-1; D is unclear. CDR3 DNA: TGTGCCAGCAGGGCTAGGATAGAGACACCAGGAACTGAGCAGTTCTTC. Protein: CASRARIETPGTEQFF. Complete variable domain (other parts from reference TRBV13 and TRBJ2-1): AAGVIQSPRHLIKEKRETATLKCYPIPRHDTVYWYQQGPGQDPQFLISFYEKMQSDKGSIPDRFSAQQFSDYHSELNMSSLELGDSALYFCASRARIETPGTEQFFGPGTRLTVL.